A single sample gave rise to the 6 T cell receptor beta chains below, sequenced in a study of tumor-infiltrating lymphocytes in primary liver carcinoma. Unsorted whole blood yielded blood RNA, and germline DNA was extracted as well. A constant-region primer primed TCR beta cDNA synthesis from about 0.45 ug of total RNA. Nested multiplex PCR, run for three rounds with slightly modified ARM-PCR, yielded TCR beta libraries. Use of TRBV1-TRBV30 forward primers with a C-beta reverse primer characterized the first two PCR rounds, which lasted around 11 cycles each. TCRdb reanalysed the multiplex PCR reads using MiXCR and keeps one entry per CDR3 protein. The sample has about 330,000 distinct CDR3 sequences, less than 65% seen once. The sequenced sample consisted of peripheral blood. These receptor sequences come from a middle-aged man with primary liver carcinoma and hepatitis B virus infection.

In regard to this clonotype: A much larger clone differs by one base, so this may be a read error. The chain links TRBV6-2 or TRBV6-3 to TRBJ1-1; no definite D call. Trimming stripped 6 bases from V and 3 bases from J, with 8 bases between. CDR3 length: 12 amino acids. Germline CDR1 is MNHEY and CDR2 is SVGEGT. This chain's CDR3 is CASSILYTEAFF. DNA of the CDR3: TGTGCCAGCAGCATACTGTACACTGAAGCTTTCTTT.

This clonotype appeared many times. The chain has TRBV11-1 and TRBJ2-7; the D gene is possibly TRBD1 (6 bases). Germline lookup yields CDR1 SGHAT and CDR2 FQDESV (reference sequence). CDR3 length equals 14 residues. V was pared by 0 bases and J by 3 bases, with 9 bases between. CDR3 protein: CASSLAGAGYEQYF. CDR3 nucleotides: TGTGCCAGCAGCTTAGCGGGGGCGGGCTACGAGCAGTACTTC. The whole variable domain, remainder taken from reference TRBV11-1 and TRBJ2-7, is EAEVAQSPRYKITEKSQAVAFWCDPISGHATLYWYRQILGQGPELLVQFQDESVVDDSQLPKDRFSAERLKGVDSTLKIQPAELGDSAMYLCASSLAGAGYEQYFGPGTRLTVT.

Notes on this clonotype: The junction does not match germline at one end; this may be a read error. The chain employs TRBV11-1 and TRBJ2-1; no definite D call. The V gene's germline CDR1 is SGHAT and CDR2 FQDESV (reference sequence). The CDR3 is 13 amino acids. The CDR3 sequence is CAGSFGGNNEHFF. In DNA form, the CDR3 reads TGTGCCGGCAGCTTTGGCGGAAACAATGAGCATTTCTTC.

This clonotype was counted only a few times. The gene calls are TRBV12-3 or TRBV12-4 and TRBJ2-1; 7 bases map to TRBD1. The CDR3 has 15 residues. The V gene end was trimmed by 7 bases and the J gene end by 2 bases; junction bases not matched to a gene: 8. For the CDR3, the DNA is TGTGCCAGCAACCTAGACAGGGTGGCCTACAATGAGCAGTTCTTC. It translates to CASNLDRVAYNEQFF.

For this clonotype: Given a much more abundant clone one base away, this may be a read error. In DNA, the CDR3 is TGTGCCTGCAGCTTCGGACAGACGAACACTGAAGCTTTCTTT. This encodes CACSFGQTNTEAFF. The chain links TRBV5-5 to TRBJ1-1, with D tentatively TRBD1 (6 bases). This CDR3 has 14 residues. Germline CDR1 reads SGHKS; CDR2 reads YYEKEE (reference sequence).

The rearrangement links TRBV20-1 to TRBJ2-1; D unresolved. Trimming removed 3 bases from V and 0 bases from J, with 9 bases in between. CDR1 and CDR2 (germline): DFQATT, SNEGSKA (reference sequence). The CDR3 is 14 residues long. CDR3 DNA: TGCAGTGCTAGCGGGCATAGCTCCTACAATGAGCAGTTCTTC. The encoded protein is CSASGHSSYNEQFF.